A single sample gave rise to the 29 T cell receptor beta chains below, sequenced in a study of T-cell reconstitution after alpha-beta-depleted transplantation in children. Unique molecular identifiers were used to barcode this TCRbeta library. TCRdb analysed the PCR reads with MiXCR anew, one entry per CDR3 protein. The table records roughly 500,000 distinct CDR3 sequences, roughly 33% of them present only once. This specimen consisted of PBMCs from the stem cell graft donor, obtained from the stem cell graft. These receptors all come from a human donor who donated a stem cell graft to a child with aplastic anemia.

V is TRBV5-5 and J is TRBJ2-7; 8 bases align to TRBD1. CDR3 length equals 15 residues. Germline V gene data show CDR1 as SGHKS and CDR2 as YYEKEE (reference sequence). Unmatched junction bases numbered 7, after V lost 2 bases and J lost 3 bases. The CDR3 region has the DNA TGTGCCAGCAGCTTAGACAGGGGTGCAGGCTACGAGCAGTACTTC. Its protein product is CASSLDRGAGYEQYF.

This clonotype came up a few times. The chain employs TRBV10-3 and TRBJ1-5; 7 positions match TRBD1. Germline lookup yields CDR1 ENHRY and CDR2 SYGVKD. The length of the CDR3 is 11 residues. V was clipped by 2 bases and J by 13 bases; unmatched bases: 2. CDR3 region: CAISEGQDQHF. DNA for the CDR3: TGTGCCATCAGTGAGGGACAGGATCAGCATTTT.

This clonotype was found a few times. This chain connects TRBV6-1 to TRBJ2-1; D is unresolved. CDR3 size: 16 residues. Germline CDR1 MNHNS, CDR2 SASEGT. V shed 2 bases and J shed 8 bases, with 19 bases lying between them. In DNA, the CDR3 is TGTGCCAGCAGTGAATTAAAAGGAAAGGGATTGGATGAGCAGTTCTTC. Translating gives CASSELKGKGLDEQFF.

The chain uses TRBV29-1 and TRBJ1-2; TRBD1 matches 9 bases. V shed 5 bases, J shed 9 bases, and the junction held 7 bases outside the gene matches. The CDR3 contains 12 residues. Germline CDR1 and CDR2: SQVTM and ANQGSEA. CDR3 residues: CSVRGQGFSYTF. CDR3 bases: TGCAGCGTTAGGGGACAGGGTTTTAGCTACACCTTC.

The rearrangement joins TRBV5-5 to TRBJ1-1, with D uncertain. V lost 3 bases, J lost 7 bases, and 19 bases lay in between. The CDR3 is 15 amino acids. Per germline, CDR1 SGHKS and CDR2 YYEKEE (reference sequence). The CDR3 coding sequence is TGTGCCAGCAGCTCCTCAGCGGTCCAGATAGTTGAAGCTTTCTTT. Its translation: CASSSSAVQIVEAFF.

This clonotype was detected only a few times. The V call is TRBV12-3 or TRBV12-4, the J call TRBJ1-1; possible D gene TRBD1, 6 bases. Trimming took 7 bases from V and 1 from J, leaving 13 bases between them. The CDR3 length is 14 residues. CDR3 nucleotides: TGTGCCAGCACCCTAGGACAGTCGAACACTGAAGCTTTCTTT. It codes for CASTLGQSNTEAFF.

This clonotype was observed a handful of times. The chain recombines TRBV29-1 with TRBJ2-3; no reliable D call. The V gene lost 4 bases and the J gene lost 5 bases, with 13 bases spanning the gap. From germline, CDR1 is SQVTM and CDR2 ANQGSEA. This CDR3 is 13 amino acids long. Written as DNA, the CDR3 is TGCAGCGTTGTAAAGCTCTTGATAGATACGCAGTATTTT. Translating gives CSVVKLLIDTQYF.

This clonotype appeared a few times. The rearrangement joins TRBV4-3 to TRBJ2-5, with D unresolved. V lost 3 bases and J lost 2, with 16 bases in between. The CDR3 spans 16 residues. Germline V gene sequence: CDR1 LGHNA, CDR2 YSLEER. The CDR3 loop reads CASSQGTWGSQETQYF. In DNA, the CDR3 is TGCGCCAGCAGCCAGGGAACGTGGGGAAGTCAAGAGACCCAGTACTTC.

The rearrangement joins TRBV5-5 to TRBJ2-7; D unclear. Trimming removed 4 bases at V and 0 bases at J, with 11 bases between. Germline CDR1 SGHKS, CDR2 YYEKEE (reference sequence). The CDR3 runs to 14 residues. The CDR3 region is CASSPLQISYEQYV. The CDR3 nucleotides read TGTGCCAGCAGCCCCCTCCAGATCTCCTACGAGCAGTACGTC.

This clonotype has a single count. The chain is built from TRBV30 and TRBJ2-1, with TRBD2 identical over 15 bases. Germline CDR1 reads GTSNPN; CDR2 reads SVGIG (reference sequence). The CDR3 totals 15 residues. V trimming: 2 bases; J trimming: 11 bases; junction bases outside the gene matches: 7. This CDR3 is CAWSRGLAGGQKQFF. The CDR3 bases are TGTGCCTGGAGTAGAGGACTAGCGGGAGGGCAAAAGCAGTTCTTC.

This clonotype was seen just once. This sequence joins TRBV29-1 and TRBJ1-1; 8 bases match TRBD1. Germline trimming cut 6 bases from V and 2 bases from J; bases unmatched to any gene: 8. The CDR3 spans 14 residues. In germline, CDR1 is SQVTM, CDR2 ANQGSEA. This CDR3 reads CSVATGVKNTEAFF. The CDR3 DNA reads TGCAGCGTAGCGACAGGGGTTAAAAACACTGAAGCTTTCTTT. Complete variable domain (other parts from reference TRBV29-1 and TRBJ1-1): SAVISQKPSRDICQRGTSLTIQCQVDSQVTMMFWYRQQPGQSLTLIATANQGSEATYESGFVIDKFPISRPNLTFSTLTVSNMSPEDSSIYLCSVATGVKNTEAFFGQGTRLTVV.

The V and J genes are TRBV7-2 and TRBJ2-1; tentative D call: TRBD1 (6 bases). In germline, CDR1 is SGHTA, CDR2 FQGNSA. Trimming removed 5 bases from V and 6 bases from J, with 17 bases in between. The CDR3 contains 15 residues. In DNA, the CDR3 is TGTGCCAGCAGCCTGGACAGCCTTGCCGGCAATGAGCAGTTCTTC. Amino acids: CASSLDSLAGNEQFF.

The chain employs TRBV27 and TRBJ1-1, with 8 bases identical to TRBD1. The CDR3 spans 14 residues. After removal of 6 bases from V and 5 bases from J, the junction contained 8 bases not matched to a gene. Germline V gene sequence: CDR1 MNHEY, CDR2 SMNVEV (reference sequence). The DNA for the CDR3 is TGTGCCAGCAGACCGAGACAGGGGAGTACTGAAGCTTTCTTT. Protein product: CASRPRQGSTEAFF.

This clonotype was counted between two and nine times. This chain uses TRBV20-1 with TRBJ2-1; D is perhaps TRBD2 (6 bases). The CDR3 extends over 16 amino acids. Trimming took off 6 bases at V and 7 bases at J, with 25 bases between the two ends. Germline V gives CDR1 DFQATT, CDR2 SNEGSKA (reference sequence). The CDR3 is CSAKGGANWGRNEQFF. CDR3 in DNA: TGCAGTGCCAAAGGAGGGGCAAATTGGGGGAGGAATGAGCAGTTCTTC.

The V gene is TRBV5-4, the J gene TRBJ2-1; 16 bases align to TRBD2. The V and J ends lost 1 base and 2 bases, in that order; junction bases with no gene match: 3. CDR3 length equals 18 residues. CDR1 is SGHNT and CDR2 is YYREEE in the germline V gene (reference sequence). Here the CDR3 reads CASSLTGTSGRAYNEQFF. The DNA for the CDR3 is TGTGCCAGCAGCTTGACCGGGACTAGCGGGAGGGCCTACAATGAGCAGTTCTTC. The whole variable domain, remainder taken from reference TRBV5-4 and TRBJ2-1, is ETGVTQSPTHLIKTRGQQVTLRCSSQSGHNTVSWYQQALGQGPQFIFQYYREEENGRGNFPPRFSGLQFPNYSSELNVNALELDDSALYLCASSLTGTSGRAYNEQFFGPGTRLTVL.

In its sample, this clonotype was seen a few times. V usage is TRBV7-2 and J usage is TRBJ2-5; TRBD1 matches 9 bases. CDR1 is SGHTA, CDR2 FQGNSA, per germline. V dropped 1 base and J dropped 5; count of bases not matched to a gene: 14. The CDR3 is made up of 18 amino acids. The DNA for the CDR3 is TGTGCCAGCAGCTTAGGGCGGACCGGGACAGGGATCGAGGAGACCCAGTACTTC. Translating it yields CASSLGRTGTGIEETQYF.

J is TRBJ2-1 and V is TRBV29-1; D perhaps matches TRBD1 (5 bases). The CDR3 runs to 12 residues. CDR1 SQVTM and CDR2 ANQGSEA come from the germline V gene. V was clipped by 6 bases and J by 9 bases, with 15 bases between them. The CDR3 loop reads CSVAKQRGEQFF. The DNA for the CDR3 is TGCAGCGTAGCCAAACAAAGGGGTGAGCAGTTCTTC.

This clonotype occurred a few times. This chain uses TRBV13 with TRBJ1-1, with TRBD1 matching over 7 bases. Germline CDR1 reads PRHDT; CDR2 reads FYEKMQ (reference sequence). V was pared by 7 bases and J by 0 bases, with 8 bases of the junction left unmatched. The CDR3 has 15 residues. CDR3 sequence reads: CASKGQSYMNTEAFF. The CDR3 DNA reads as TGTGCCAGCAAGGGACAGAGCTACATGAACACTGAAGCTTTCTTT.

This clonotype was recorded a few times. CDR3 region: CASSLDGQANSPLHF. CDR3 coding DNA: TGCGCCAGCAGCTTGGACGGTCAGGCTAATTCACCCCTCCACTTT. The J gene is TRBJ1-6, the V gene TRBV5-1; no firm D call. Trimming stripped 0 bases from V and 6 bases from J, with 10 bases between. This CDR3 is built from 15 residues. CDR1 and CDR2 from the germline V gene are SGHRS and YFSETQ. The whole variable domain, remainder taken from reference TRBV5-1 and TRBJ1-6, is KAGVTQTPRYLIKTRGQQVTLSCSPISGHRSVSWYQQTPGQGLQFLFEYFSETQRNKGNFPGRFSGRQFSNSRSEMNVSTLELGDSALYLCASSLDGQANSPLHFGNGTRLTVT.

As to this clonotype: An end of the junction does not agree with germline; a read error may underlie this. The chain's CDR3 is CASSLGPGMLF. CDR3 nucleotide sequence: TGTGCCAGCAGCTTGGGGCCGGGAATGCTCTTC. V and J are TRBV5-6 and TRBJ2-1; tentatively, D is TRBD2 (5 bases). The CDR3 is 11 residues long. The germline CDR1 and CDR2 sequences are SGHDT and YYEEEE.

The rearrangement links TRBV7-9 to TRBJ2-3, with D uncertain. Germline CDR1 is SEHNR and CDR2 is FQNEAQ (reference sequence). V dropped 2 bases and J dropped 1 base, with 13 bases sitting between them. This CDR3 has 16 amino acids. CDR3 residues: CASSLPQLGGTDTQYF. The CDR3 bases are TGTGCCAGCAGCTTACCCCAACTTGGGGGCACAGATACGCAGTATTTT.

The chain carries TRBV12-3 or TRBV12-4 and TRBJ1-5; 9 bases match TRBD1. The CDR3 is 16 amino acids. CDR3 bases: TGTGCAACAACTCCCGGGACAGGGATCTCAAACCAGCCCCAGCATTTT. Its protein product is CATTPGTGISNQPQHF.

In this sample, this clonotype turned up a few times. The chain joins TRBV12-3 or TRBV12-4 to TRBJ1-2; no firm D call. The CDR3 runs to 14 residues. V shed 4 bases and J shed 5 bases, with 14 bases lying between them. The DNA of the CDR3 is TGTGCCAGCAGTTCCTCGGGCCCTGGGTATGGCTACACCTTC. As protein: CASSSSGPGYGYTF.

This clonotype was seen only a few times. V gene TRBV10-2 combines with J gene TRBJ2-1; the D gene is possibly TRBD1 (6 bases). This CDR3 spans 11 amino acids. Germline CDR1 reads WSHSY; CDR2 reads SAAADI. Trimming removed 9 bases at V and 9 bases at J, with 12 bases between. CDR3 DNA: TGCGCCAGTACAGGGTCGGGTGAGCAGTTCTTC. Amino acid sequence: CASTGSGEQFF.

The rearrangement joins TRBV19 to TRBJ1-1; 8 positions match TRBD1. V lost 5 bases and J lost 2; bases outside the gene matches: 10. This CDR3 is built from 16 residues. Germline V gene lookup returns CDR1 LNHDA and CDR2 SQIVND (reference sequence). The CDR3, as DNA: TGTGCCAGTAGTTTCCCGACAGGGGCCAGAAACACTGAAGCTTTCTTT. Its translation: CASSFPTGARNTEAFF. The whole variable domain, remainder taken from reference TRBV19 and TRBJ1-1, is DGGITQSPKYLFRKEGQNVTLSCEQNLNHDAMYWYRQDPGQGLRLIYYSQIVNDFQKGDIAEGYSVSREKKESFPLTVTSAQKNPTAFYLCASSFPTGARNTEAFFGQGTRLTVV.

The table lists this clonotype with a few counts. V and J are TRBV24-1 and TRBJ1-5, with a possible D match to TRBD1 (5 bases). Germline CDR1 KGHDR, CDR2 SFDVKD. Trimming took off 0 bases at V and 1 base at J, with 9 bases between the two ends. The CDR3 length is 16 residues. For the CDR3, the DNA is TGTGCCACCAGTGATTTGCCAGGGACGAGCAATCAGCCCCAGCATTTT. Residues: CATSDLPGTSNQPQHF.

V gene TRBV7-9 combines with J gene TRBJ2-1; 8 bases are a match to TRBD2. V shed 5 bases, J shed 6 bases, and the junction held 9 bases outside the gene matches. The germline V gene has CDR1 SEHNR and CDR2 FQNEAQ (reference sequence). The CDR3 runs to 15 residues. CDR3 region: CASSPPGGRSNEQFF. CDR3 DNA sequence: TGTGCCAGCAGCCCACCGGGCGGGAGGTCCAATGAGCAGTTCTTC.

This rearrangement joins TRBV30 to TRBJ2-2; D uncertain. CDR1 is GTSNPN and CDR2 is SVGIG in the germline V gene (reference sequence). V was clipped by 2 bases and J by 6 bases, with 7 bases between them. This CDR3 contains 12 residues. The CDR3 reads CAWSRLSGELFF. For the CDR3, the DNA is TGTGCCTGGAGTCGGTTATCCGGGGAGCTGTTTTTT.

The gene calls are TRBV18 and TRBJ1-1, with TRBD1 identical over 9 bases. Germline V lookup: CDR1 KGHSH, CDR2 LQKENI. This CDR3 contains 18 residues. Trimming took 3 bases from V and 0 from J; bases not matched to a gene: 11. The CDR3 DNA is TGTGCCAGCTCACCGAACGGGACAGGGAAGGGTTTGAACACTGAAGCTTTCTTT. It yields the protein CASSPNGTGKGLNTEAFF.